Each of the 3 T cell receptor beta chains below was sequenced from the same sample in a study of blood T cell repertoires in COVID-19. Assay: immunoSEQ multiplex PCR; the TCRdb copy retains only in-frame clones and omits some. The sample includes 120,000 or so clones, 80% to 90% of them seen just once. The specimen was peripheral blood. The receptors were gathered from a human donor in a cohort sampled during active COVID-19.

The chain carries TRBV6-6 and TRBJ2-1; D not certain. Germline V gives CDR1 MNHNY, CDR2 SVGAGI (reference sequence). Trimming took 2 bases from V and 9 from J, leaving 8 bases between them. The CDR3 is 12 amino acids. The CDR3 region is CASSYPSSEQFF. In DNA form, the CDR3 reads TGTGCCAGCAGTTACCCCTCGAGTGAGCAGTTCTTC.

This clone showed up just a few times. The gene calls are TRBV12-5 and TRBJ1-5; 9 bases line up with TRBD1. Germline V gene lookup returns CDR1 LGHNT and CDR2 FRNRAP. V gave up 5 bases and J gave up 3 bases; unmatched junction bases: 8. The CDR3 totals 16 residues. The CDR3 is CASGTWTGANNQPQHF. CDR3 DNA sequence: TGTGCTAGTGGTACCTGGACAGGGGCTAACAATCAGCCCCAGCATTTT.

The chain employs TRBV5-1 and TRBJ2-5, with TRBD1 matching 7 bases. Germline CDR1 reads SGHRS; CDR2 reads YFSETQ. There are 17 residues in the CDR3. The ends lost 4 bases at V and 5 bases at J; junction bases unmatched: 17. The chain's CDR3 is CASSLGGVGGALETQYF. DNA of the CDR3: TGCGCCAGCAGCCTTGGAGGTGTAGGGGGCGCGCTTGAGACCCAGTACTTC. The entire variable domain, with the rest obtained from reference TRBV5-1 and TRBJ2-5, is as follows: KAGVTQTPRYLIKTRGQQVTLSCSPISGHRSVSWYQQTPGQGLQFLFEYFSETQRNKGNFPGRFSGRQFSNSRSEMNVSTLELGDSALYLCASSLGGVGGALETQYFGPGTRLLVL.